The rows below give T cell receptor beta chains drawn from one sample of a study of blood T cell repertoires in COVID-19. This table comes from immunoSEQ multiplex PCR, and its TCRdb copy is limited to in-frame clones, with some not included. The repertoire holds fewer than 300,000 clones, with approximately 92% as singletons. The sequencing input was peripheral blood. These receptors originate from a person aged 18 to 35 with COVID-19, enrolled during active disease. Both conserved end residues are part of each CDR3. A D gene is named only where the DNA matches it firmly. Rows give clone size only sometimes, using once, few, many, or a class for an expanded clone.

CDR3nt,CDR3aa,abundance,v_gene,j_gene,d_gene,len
TGTGCCAGCGGTAGAGGACAGAACACTGAAGCTTTCTTT,CASGRGQNTEAFF,-,TRBV5-4,TRBJ1-1,-,13
TGTGCCAGCAGCCTCGGTTTTCACGAGCAGTACTTC,CASSLGFHEQYF,-,TRBV12-3/TRBV12-4,TRBJ2-7,-,12
TGTGCCAGCAGCTTATCACACGGAGGAGGAAACACCATATATTTT,CASSLSHGGGNTIYF,-,TRBV7-2,TRBJ1-3,-,15
TGTGCCAGCAGTTACTCTGGTAGCGGGCTGGAGACCCAGTACTTC,CASSYSGSGLETQYF,-,TRBV6-5,TRBJ2-5,TRBD2,15
TGTGCCAGCAGTTTCGGCGGGGAGCTGTTTTTT,CASSFGGELFF,-,TRBV12-3/TRBV12-4,TRBJ2-2,-,11
TGTGCCAGCAGTTTTGGCCAGGCCGGGGAGCTGTTTTTT,CASSFGQAGELFF,-,TRBV12-3/TRBV12-4,TRBJ2-2,-,13
TGTGCCTGGAGCACCGGGACTAGCTACGAGCAGTACTTC,CAWSTGTSYEQYF,-,TRBV30,TRBJ2-7,TRBD2,13
TGCAGCGTTGCGAGGCCCCCAGAGTACACCTTC,CSVARPPEYTF,-,TRBV29-1,TRBJ1-2,-,11
TGTGCCAGCAGCTTAGTCGGGGGGACTCGGATCTACGAGCAGTACTTC,CASSLVGGTRIYEQYF,-,TRBV7-2,TRBJ2-7,TRBD2,16
TGTGCCAGCAGTACCCGGGACAGGGGCACAGATACGCAGTATTTT,CASSTRDRGTDTQYF,-,TRBV6-5,TRBJ2-3,TRBD1,15
TGTGCCAGCAGCAGACAGGGCGCCTACGAGCAGTACTTC,CASSRQGAYEQYF,-,TRBV7-9,TRBJ2-7,TRBD1,13
TGTGCCAGCAGCTTTCGGCGGGGGCCCAACACCGGGGAGCTGTTTTTT,CASSFRRGPNTGELFF,-,TRBV7-9,TRBJ2-2,-,16
TGTGCCAGCTCACCATTTAGACAGATAAATAGTGAAGCTTTCTTT,CASSPFRQINSEAFF,-,TRBV18,TRBJ1-1,-,15
TGTGCCAGCAGTTACTCGAGTAAGAATGAGCAGTTCTTC,CASSYSSKNEQFF,-,TRBV6-6,TRBJ2-1,-,13
TGTGCCAGCAGCCCCCCGGGCAGGGGTAGGGACGAGCAGTACTTC,CASSPPGRGRDEQYF,-,TRBV7-9,TRBJ2-7,-,15
TGTGCCAGCTCACGTCCTCAGGGCCCGGGTGGTACGCAGTATTTT,CASSRPQGPGGTQYF,once,TRBV18,TRBJ2-3,-,15
TGTGCCAGCAGTTTATGGGAGGCTAATGAAAAACTGTTTTTT,CASSLWEANEKLFF,-,TRBV28,TRBJ1-4,-,14
TGTGCCACCAGTGTTAGCGACCTAGGCGAGCAGTACTTC,CATSVSDLGEQYF,-,TRBV24-1,TRBJ2-7,-,13
TGTGCCAGCAGCCCTGACCGGGACAGCTATAATTCACCCCTCCACTTT,CASSPDRDSYNSPLHF,-,TRBV5-6,TRBJ1-6,TRBD1,16
TGTGCCAGCAAAAGGGAGTATGAGCAGTTCTTC,CASKREYEQFF,-,TRBV5-8,TRBJ2-1,-,11